Below, 3 T cell receptor beta chains from the same sample are listed, as sequenced in a study of T-cell reconstitution after alpha-beta-depleted transplantation in children. Preparing the TCRbeta library involved the use of unique molecular identifiers. Using its own MiXCR run on the PCR reads, TCRdb lists one record per CDR3 protein. The table includes hundreds of thousands of distinct CDR3 sequences, over 10% detected once. Specimen: PBMCs, collected before TCRalphabeta/CD19-depleted stem cell transplant. The receptors were gathered from a girl aged 2-15 years with congenital amegakaryocytic thrombocytopenia, due to receive a stem cell transplant.

The V and J genes are TRBV27 and TRBJ2-2, with D maybe TRBD2 (5 bases). The CDR3 runs to 14 residues. The germline V and J ends were trimmed by 8 bases and 5 bases, with 15 bases remaining between them. Germline V gene data show CDR1 as MNHEY and CDR2 as SMNVEV (reference sequence). The CDR3 is CASSYGVYTGELFF. The CDR3, as DNA: TGTGCCAGCTCTTACGGGGTTTATACCGGGGAGCTGTTTTTT.

This clonotype has at least ten counts. The V call is TRBV5-1, the J call TRBJ2-1, with TRBD2 matching 10 bases. CDR1 is SGHRS, CDR2 YFSETQ, per germline. The CDR3 sequence is 14 residues long. V shed 7 bases, J shed 5 bases, and the junction held 6 bases outside the gene matches. The DNA of the CDR3 is TGCGCCAGCGGACTAGCGGAGCTAAACAATGAGCAGTTCTTC. Protein: CASGLAELNNEQFF.

Many counts were recorded for this clonotype. The rearrangement joins TRBV12-3 or TRBV12-4 to TRBJ2-5, with a weak D call TRBD2 (5 bases). The V end was cut by 4 bases, the J end by 4 bases, with 16 bases between. The length of the CDR3 is 15 residues. The CDR3 reads CASSWGDIRTETQYF. Written as DNA, the CDR3 is TGTGCCAGCAGTTGGGGAGACATACGGACAGAGACCCAGTACTTC.